Below are 19 T cell receptor beta chains sequenced from a single sample in a study of cytomegalovirus exposure and HLA in healthy donors. PCR involved 60 Vbeta and 13 Jbeta primers. Using immunoSEQ multiplex PCR, the repertoire was profiled, and TCRdb retains in-frame clones only, with some absent. The sample lists around 67,000 clones, approximately 58% occurring once. Sequencing used PBMCs. Every receptor here comes from a woman between 50 and 59 years old in good health and CMV-seronegative.

The genes are TRBV5-4 and TRBJ2-7, with 7 bases matching TRBD1. In germline, CDR1 is SGHNT, CDR2 YYREEE (reference sequence). The CDR3 covers 15 residues. Trimming took 5 bases from V and 5 from J; bases not matched to a gene: 13. CDR3 DNA sequence: TGTGCCAGCAGTTCCCCCGGAGACAGGGCCGACGAGCAGTACTTC. It translates to CASSSPGDRADEQYF.

This chain uses TRBV7-2 with TRBJ2-3, with 12 bases aligning to TRBD2. This CDR3 has 17 residues. Germline CDR1 SGHTA, CDR2 FQGNSA. The ends lost 5 bases at V and 2 bases at J; junction bases unmatched: 8. The CDR3, as DNA: TGTGCCAGCAGCCCGATCGGACTAGCGGGAATCACAGATACGCAGTATTTT. It specifies CASSPIGLAGITDTQYF. Complete variable domain (other parts from reference TRBV7-2 and TRBJ2-3): GAGVSQSPSNKVTEKGKDVELRCDPISGHTALYWYRQSLGQGLEFLIYFQGNSAPDKSGLPSDRFSAERTGGSVSTLTIQRTQQEDSAVYLCASSPIGLAGITDTQYFGPGTRLTVL.

The rearrangement links TRBV7-8 to TRBJ2-3; 10 bases line up with TRBD2. Unmatched junction bases numbered 3, after V lost 3 bases and J lost 3 bases. The CDR3 is 15 residues long. Germline V gene data show CDR1 as SGHVS and CDR2 as FQNEAQ. The CDR3 bases are TGTGCCAGCAGCTTTAGACTAGCGGGTACAGATACGCAGTATTTT. This codes for CASSFRLAGTDTQYF.

This chain connects TRBV30 to TRBJ1-1, with 10 bases aligning to TRBD1. The CDR3 is made up of 15 amino acids. After removal of 0 bases from V and 5 bases from J, the junction contained 6 bases not matched to a gene. From germline, CDR1 is GTSNPN and CDR2 SVGIG (reference sequence). CDR3 sequence: CAWSVTRTGGTEAFF. In nucleotides, the CDR3 is TGTGCCTGGAGTGTAACCCGGACAGGGGGGACTGAAGCTTTCTTT.

The rearrangement joins TRBV4-1 to TRBJ2-1, with D perhaps matching TRBD1 (5 bases). This CDR3 is built from 15 residues. In germline, CDR1 is MGHRA, CDR2 YSYEKL. V gave up 3 bases and J gave up 7 bases, with 16 bases separating them. CDR3 amino acids: CASSQPIGASNEQFF. As DNA, the CDR3 is TGCGCCAGCAGCCAGCCTATAGGGGCCTCGAATGAGCAGTTCTTC.

V gene TRBV28 combines with J gene TRBJ2-7; 8 bases agree with TRBD2. Per germline, CDR1 MDHEN and CDR2 SYDVKM. The CDR3 has 12 residues. In DNA, the CDR3 is TGTGTGATAAGGCGGGGGGCCCACGAGCAGTACTTC. This sequence encodes CVIRRGAHEQYF. Combining the CDR3 with reference TRBV28 and TRBJ2-7 gives the whole variable domain DVKVTQSSRYLVKRTGEKVFLECVQDMDHENMFWYRQDPGLGLRLIYFSYDVKMKEKGDIPEGYSVSREKKERFSLILESASTNQTSMYLCVIRRGAHEQYFGPGTRLTVT.

The rearrangement links TRBV5-4 to TRBJ2-7; D is possibly TRBD2 (6 bases). Germline V gene sequence: CDR1 SGHNT, CDR2 YYREEE (reference sequence). The V and J ends lost 4 bases and 3 bases respectively, with 20 bases between them. The CDR3 length is 16 residues. CDR3 amino acids: CASSRGSGTPNYEQYF. CDR3 coding DNA: TGTGCCAGCAGCCGGGGGTCCGGGACTCCTAACTACGAGCAGTACTTC.

This CDR3 is CASSLSLLIYGYTF. The CDR3 coding sequence is TGTGCCAGCAGTTTATCCCTCCTAATTTATGGCTACACCTTC. The chain couples TRBV28 to TRBJ1-2; D not certain. Between the trimmed V and J ends, which lost 1 base and 5 bases, there was a span of 11 bases. Germline V lookup: CDR1 MDHEN, CDR2 SYDVKM. CDR3 length: 14 amino acids.

Only a few counts were recorded for this clone. This sequence joins TRBV4-1 and TRBJ2-2, with D unclear. The CDR3 runs to 14 residues. CDR1 MGHRA and CDR2 YSYEKL come from the germline V gene. Trimming took off 0 bases at V and 4 bases at J, with 6 bases between the two ends. CDR3 nucleotides: TGCGCCAGCAGCCAAGATCCCGGCACCGGGGAGCTGTTTTTT. Its protein product is CASSQDPGTGELFF.

This chain connects TRBV6-6 to TRBJ1-1; D unresolved. This CDR3 spans 15 amino acids. Germline values: CDR1 MNHNY, CDR2 SVGAGI (reference sequence). V lost 2 bases and J 0 bases, leaving 10 bases between the germline ends. In DNA, the CDR3 is TGTGCCAGCAGTTACACAGCTTCCATGAACACTGAAGCTTTCTTT. Its protein is CASSYTASMNTEAFF.

This clone was detected a few times. V and J are TRBV4-1 and TRBJ2-5; possible D gene TRBD2, 6 bases. This CDR3 has 18 residues. Trimming took 1 base from V and 3 from J, leaving 21 bases between them. Germline CDR1 MGHRA, CDR2 YSYEKL. CDR3 in amino acids: CASSQVGGRREVEETQYF. The CDR3 coding sequence is TGCGCCAGCAGCCAAGTAGGAGGGCGGAGGGAGGTGGAAGAGACCCAGTACTTC.

This rearrangement joins TRBV4-3 to TRBJ1-1; D unclear. The CDR3 has 14 amino acids. The germline V gene has CDR1 LGHNA and CDR2 YSLEER. The V end was cut by 0 bases, the J end by 1 base, with 6 bases between. The CDR3 DNA reads as TGCGCCAGCAGCCAAGATGGGCAGAACACTGAAGCTTTCTTT. Its translation: CASSQDGQNTEAFF.

The genes are TRBV28 and TRBJ1-2; a weak D match, TRBD1 (6 bases). Germline lookup yields CDR1 MDHEN and CDR2 SYDVKM. V dropped 6 bases and J dropped 8 bases, with 13 bases sitting between them. This CDR3 comprises 12 residues. For the CDR3, the DNA is TGTGCCAGCAGGTTGGGGGCGAAGGGCTACACCTTC. It specifies CASRLGAKGYTF.

The J gene is TRBJ2-6, the V gene TRBV5-6; D is ambiguous. Germline V CDR1 and CDR2: SGHDT, YYEEEE. The CDR3 has 15 amino acids. V was shortened by 7 bases and J by 4 bases, with 15 bases between the two germline ends. In DNA, the CDR3 is TGTGCCAGCGTAGCTTGGAGTGCGGGGGCCAACGTCCTGACTTTC. It is translated as CASVAWSAGANVLTF.

J is TRBJ1-5 and V is TRBV2, with a tentative D call TRBD1 (5 bases). The germline V and J ends were trimmed by 5 bases and 0 bases, with 14 bases remaining between them. Germline V lookup: CDR1 SNHLY, CDR2 FYNNEI. The CDR3 covers 16 residues. The CDR3 loop is CASSPGVPHSNQPQHF. As DNA, the CDR3 is TGTGCCAGCAGTCCGGGGGTCCCTCATAGCAATCAGCCCCAGCATTTT.

The CDR3 DNA sequence: TGCGCCAGCAGCTTGGGTGGGACACCTTCCTACGAGCAGTACTTC. It encodes CASSLGGTPSYEQYF. The chain combines TRBV5-1 with TRBJ2-7; weak D call: TRBD1 (6 bases). Germline V lookup: CDR1 SGHRS, CDR2 YFSETQ. This CDR3 has 15 residues. V was cut by 0 bases and J by 1 base, with 11 bases left in between.

This clone was counted a few times. The chain employs TRBV5-4 and TRBJ1-4; D ambiguous. Germline CDR1 is SGHNT and CDR2 is YYREEE (reference sequence). The CDR3 is made up of 17 amino acids. The V and J ends lost 4 bases and 0 bases respectively, with 16 bases between them. The CDR3: CASSPVPGDATNEKLFF. The CDR3 DNA reads TGTGCCAGCAGCCCCGTCCCCGGGGATGCAACTAATGAAAAACTGTTTTTT.

The genes are TRBV10-2 and TRBJ2-1; D unclear. The CDR3 has 14 amino acids. Germline CDR1 WSHSY, CDR2 SAAADI. Trimming removed 5 bases from V and 7 bases from J, with 15 bases in between. CDR3 DNA: TGCGCCAGCAGTCCCGGTTGGAGTCCTAATGAGCAGTTCTTC. Protein sequence: CASSPGWSPNEQFF.

The chain recombines TRBV11-3 with TRBJ2-7; D is unclear. Germline V gene lookup returns CDR1 SGHNT and CDR2 YENEEA. The germline V and J ends were trimmed by 4 bases and 3 bases, with 7 bases remaining between them. This CDR3 comprises 12 residues. CDR3 amino acids: CASSSRYYEQYF. The DNA of the CDR3 is TGTGCCAGCAGCTCTAGATACTACGAGCAGTACTTC.